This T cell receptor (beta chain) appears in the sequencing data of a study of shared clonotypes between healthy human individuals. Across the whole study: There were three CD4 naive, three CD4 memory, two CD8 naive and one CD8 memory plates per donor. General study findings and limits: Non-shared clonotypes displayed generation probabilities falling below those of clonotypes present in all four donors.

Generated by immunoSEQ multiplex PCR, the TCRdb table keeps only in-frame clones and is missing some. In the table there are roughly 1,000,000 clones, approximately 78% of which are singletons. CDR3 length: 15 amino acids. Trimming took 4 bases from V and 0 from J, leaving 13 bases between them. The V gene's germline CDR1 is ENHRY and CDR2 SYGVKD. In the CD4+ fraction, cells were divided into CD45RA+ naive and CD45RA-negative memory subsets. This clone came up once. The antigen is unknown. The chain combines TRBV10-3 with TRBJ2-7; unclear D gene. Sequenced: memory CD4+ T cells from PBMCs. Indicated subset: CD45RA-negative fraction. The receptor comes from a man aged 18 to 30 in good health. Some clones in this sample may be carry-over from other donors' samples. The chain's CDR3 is CAISGMGLSSYEQYF. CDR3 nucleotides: TGTGCCATCAGTGGTATGGGCCTTAGCTCCTACGAGCAGTACTTC.